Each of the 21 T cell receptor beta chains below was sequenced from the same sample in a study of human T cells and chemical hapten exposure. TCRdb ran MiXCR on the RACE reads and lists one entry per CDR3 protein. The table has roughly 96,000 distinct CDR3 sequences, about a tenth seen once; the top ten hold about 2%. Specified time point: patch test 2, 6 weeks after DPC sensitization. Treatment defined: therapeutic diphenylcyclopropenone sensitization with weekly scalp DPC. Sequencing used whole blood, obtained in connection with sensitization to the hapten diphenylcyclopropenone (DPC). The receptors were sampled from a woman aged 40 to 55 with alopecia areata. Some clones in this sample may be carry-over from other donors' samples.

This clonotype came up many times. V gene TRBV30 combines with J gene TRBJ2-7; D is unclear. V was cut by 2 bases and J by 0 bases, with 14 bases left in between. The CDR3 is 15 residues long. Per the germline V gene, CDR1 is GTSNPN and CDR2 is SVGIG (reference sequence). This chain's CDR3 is CAWSPTSSFSYEQYF. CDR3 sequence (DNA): TGTGCCTGGAGTCCCACATCGAGTTTCTCCTACGAGCAGTACTTC.

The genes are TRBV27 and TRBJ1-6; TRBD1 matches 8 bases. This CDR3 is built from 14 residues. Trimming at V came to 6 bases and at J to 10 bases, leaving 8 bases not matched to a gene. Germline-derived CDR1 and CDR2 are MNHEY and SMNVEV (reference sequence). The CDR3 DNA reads TGTGCCAGCAGAACAATAGACAGGGGCTCACCCCTCCACTTT. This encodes CASRTIDRGSPLHF.

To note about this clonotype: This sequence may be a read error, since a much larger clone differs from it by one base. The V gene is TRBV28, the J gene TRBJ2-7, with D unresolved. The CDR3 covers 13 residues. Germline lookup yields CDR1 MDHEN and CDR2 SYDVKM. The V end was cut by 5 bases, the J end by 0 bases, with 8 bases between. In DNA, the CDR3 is TGTGCCAGCAGTCCCATGAACTCCTACGAGCAGTACTTC. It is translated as CASSPMNSYEQYF.

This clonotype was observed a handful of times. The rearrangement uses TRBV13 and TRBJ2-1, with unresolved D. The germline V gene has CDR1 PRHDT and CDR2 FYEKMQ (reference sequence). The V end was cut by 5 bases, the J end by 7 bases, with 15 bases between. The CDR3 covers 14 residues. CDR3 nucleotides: TGTGCCAGCAGCATTCCCCCGCGCGGTAATGAGCAGTTCTTC. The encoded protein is CASSIPPRGNEQFF.

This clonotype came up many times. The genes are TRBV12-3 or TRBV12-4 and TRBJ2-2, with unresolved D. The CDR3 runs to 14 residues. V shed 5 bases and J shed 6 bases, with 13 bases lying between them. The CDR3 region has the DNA TGTGCCAGCAGTCCCCTCGGGCCCGCCGGGGAGCTGTTTTTT. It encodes CASSPLGPAGELFF.

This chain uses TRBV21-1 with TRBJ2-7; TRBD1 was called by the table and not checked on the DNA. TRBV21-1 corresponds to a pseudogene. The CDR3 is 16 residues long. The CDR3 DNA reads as TGTGCCAGCAGCATCCGGTACAGGGGGCCCGGGTACGAGCAGTACTTC. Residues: CASSIRYRGPGYEQYF.

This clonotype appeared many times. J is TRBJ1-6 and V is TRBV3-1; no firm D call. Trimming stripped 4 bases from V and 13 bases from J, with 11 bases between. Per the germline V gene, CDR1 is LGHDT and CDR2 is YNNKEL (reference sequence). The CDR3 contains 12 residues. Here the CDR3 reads CASSLEHGPLHF. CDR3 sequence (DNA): TGTGCCAGCAGCCTCGAACATGGGCCCCTCCACTTT.

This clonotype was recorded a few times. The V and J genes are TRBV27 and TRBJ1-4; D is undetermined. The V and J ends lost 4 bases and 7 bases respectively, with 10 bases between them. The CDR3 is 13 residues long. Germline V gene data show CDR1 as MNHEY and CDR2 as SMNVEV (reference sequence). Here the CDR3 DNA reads TGTGCCAGCAGTTCGCATGCTACTGAAAAACTGTTTTTT. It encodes CASSSHATEKLFF.

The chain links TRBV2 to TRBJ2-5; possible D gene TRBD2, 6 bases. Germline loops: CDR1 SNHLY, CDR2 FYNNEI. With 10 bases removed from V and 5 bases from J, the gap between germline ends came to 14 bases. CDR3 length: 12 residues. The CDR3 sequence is CAKGTPQETQYF. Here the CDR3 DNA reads TGTGCCAAAGGGACTCCCCAGGAGACCCAGTACTTC. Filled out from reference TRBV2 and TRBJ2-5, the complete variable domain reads EPEVTQTPSHQVTQMGQEVILRCVPISNHLYFYWYRQILGQKVEFLVSFYNNEISEKSEIFDDQFSVERPDGSNFTLKIRSTKLEDSAMYFCAKGTPQETQYFGPGTRLLVL.

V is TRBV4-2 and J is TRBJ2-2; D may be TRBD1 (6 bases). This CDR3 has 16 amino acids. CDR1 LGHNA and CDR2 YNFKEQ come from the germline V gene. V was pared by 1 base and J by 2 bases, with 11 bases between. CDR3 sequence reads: CASSQGAGVNTGELFF. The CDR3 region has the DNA TGTGCCAGCAGCCAAGGGGCAGGGGTTAACACCGGGGAGCTGTTTTTT.

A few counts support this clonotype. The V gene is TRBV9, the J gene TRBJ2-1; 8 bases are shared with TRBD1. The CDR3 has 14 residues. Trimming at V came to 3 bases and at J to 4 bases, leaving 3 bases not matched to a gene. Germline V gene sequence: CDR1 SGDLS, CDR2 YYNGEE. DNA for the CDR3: TGTGCCAGCAGCGCTGGGGACAGGTACAATGAGCAGTTCTTC. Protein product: CASSAGDRYNEQFF.

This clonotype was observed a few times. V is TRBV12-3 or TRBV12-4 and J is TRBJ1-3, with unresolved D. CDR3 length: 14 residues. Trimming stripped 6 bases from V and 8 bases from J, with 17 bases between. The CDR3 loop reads CASSSKPPGDTIYF. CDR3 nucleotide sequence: TGTGCCAGCAGCTCGAAACCCCCGGGCGACACCATATATTTT.

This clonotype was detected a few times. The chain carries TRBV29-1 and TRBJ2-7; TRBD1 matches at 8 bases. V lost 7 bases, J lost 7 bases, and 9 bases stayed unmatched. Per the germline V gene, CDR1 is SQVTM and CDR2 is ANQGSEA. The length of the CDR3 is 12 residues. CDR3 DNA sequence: TGCAGCGCTGGACAGGGATCTCAGGAGCAGTACTTC. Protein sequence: CSAGQGSQEQYF.

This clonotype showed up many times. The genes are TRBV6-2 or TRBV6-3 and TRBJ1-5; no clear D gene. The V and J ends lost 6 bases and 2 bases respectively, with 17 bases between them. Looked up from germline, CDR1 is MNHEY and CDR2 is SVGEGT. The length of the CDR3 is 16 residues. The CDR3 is CASRSGLAGGNQPQHF. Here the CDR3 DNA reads TGTGCCAGCAGGTCCGGACTAGCCGGGGGCAATCAGCCCCAGCATTTT.

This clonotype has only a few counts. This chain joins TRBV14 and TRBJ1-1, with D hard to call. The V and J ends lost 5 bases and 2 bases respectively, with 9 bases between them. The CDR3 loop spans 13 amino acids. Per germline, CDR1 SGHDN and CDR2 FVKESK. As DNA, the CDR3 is TGTGCCAGCAGCTGGTCGGGTAACACTGAAGCTTTCTTT. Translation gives CASSWSGNTEAFF.

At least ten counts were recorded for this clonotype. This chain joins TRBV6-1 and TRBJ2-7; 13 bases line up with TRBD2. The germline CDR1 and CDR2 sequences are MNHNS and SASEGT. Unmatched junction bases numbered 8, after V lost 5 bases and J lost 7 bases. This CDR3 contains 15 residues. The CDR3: CASSTTGTSGTEQYF. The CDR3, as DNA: TGTGCCAGCAGTACCACCGGGACTAGCGGGACTGAGCAGTACTTC.

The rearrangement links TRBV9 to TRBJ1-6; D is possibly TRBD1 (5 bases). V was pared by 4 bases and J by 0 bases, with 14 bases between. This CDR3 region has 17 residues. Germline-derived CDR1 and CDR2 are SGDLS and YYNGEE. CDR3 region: CASSSSGQGSYNSPLHF. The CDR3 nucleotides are TGTGCCAGCAGCTCGTCTGGGCAGGGCTCCTATAATTCACCCCTCCACTTT.

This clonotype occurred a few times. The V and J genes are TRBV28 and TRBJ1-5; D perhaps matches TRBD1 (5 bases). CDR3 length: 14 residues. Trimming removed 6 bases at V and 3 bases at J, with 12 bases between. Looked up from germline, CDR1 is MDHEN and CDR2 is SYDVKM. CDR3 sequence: CASRGETLNQPQHF. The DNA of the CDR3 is TGTGCCAGCAGGGGGGAAACTCTCAATCAGCCCCAGCATTTT. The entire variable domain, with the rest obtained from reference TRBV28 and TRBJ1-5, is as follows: DVKVTQSSRYLVKRTGEKVFLECVQDMDHENMFWYRQDPGLGLRLIYFSYDVKMKEKGDIPEGYSVSREKKERFSLILESASTNQTSMYLCASRGETLNQPQHFGDGTRLSIL.

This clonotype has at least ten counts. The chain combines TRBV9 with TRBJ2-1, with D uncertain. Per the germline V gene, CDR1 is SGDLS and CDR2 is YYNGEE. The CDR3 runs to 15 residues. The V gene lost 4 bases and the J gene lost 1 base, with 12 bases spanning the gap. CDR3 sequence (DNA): TGTGCCAGCAGCCCCCGCATAGCTTCCTACAATGAGCAGTTCTTC. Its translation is CASSPRIASYNEQFF. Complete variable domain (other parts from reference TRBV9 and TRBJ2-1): DSGVTQTPKHLITATGQRVTLRCSPRSGDLSVYWYQQSLDQGLQFLIQYYNGEERAKGNILERFSAQQFPDLHSELNLSSLELGDSALYFCASSPRIASYNEQFFGPGTRLTVL.

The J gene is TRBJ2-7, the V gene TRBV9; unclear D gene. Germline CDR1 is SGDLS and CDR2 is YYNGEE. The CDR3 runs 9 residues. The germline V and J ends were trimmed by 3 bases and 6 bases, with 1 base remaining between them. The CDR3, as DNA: TGTGCCAGCAGCGGCGAGCAGTACTTC. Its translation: CASSGEQYF.

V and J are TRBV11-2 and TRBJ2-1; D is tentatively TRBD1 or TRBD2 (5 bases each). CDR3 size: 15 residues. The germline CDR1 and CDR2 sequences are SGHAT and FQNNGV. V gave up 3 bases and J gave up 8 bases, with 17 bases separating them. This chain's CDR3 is CASSFRSGRVHEQFF. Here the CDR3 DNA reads TGTGCCAGCAGCTTTAGGTCGGGACGGGTGCATGAGCAGTTCTTC.